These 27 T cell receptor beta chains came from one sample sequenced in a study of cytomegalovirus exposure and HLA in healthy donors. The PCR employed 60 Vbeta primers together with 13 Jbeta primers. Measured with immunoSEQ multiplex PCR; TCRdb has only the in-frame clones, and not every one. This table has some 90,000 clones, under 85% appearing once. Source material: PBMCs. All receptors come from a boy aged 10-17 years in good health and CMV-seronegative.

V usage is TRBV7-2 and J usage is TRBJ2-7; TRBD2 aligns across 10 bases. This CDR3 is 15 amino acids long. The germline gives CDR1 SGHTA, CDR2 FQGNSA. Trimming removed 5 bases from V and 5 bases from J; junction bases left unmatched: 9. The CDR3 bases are TGTGCCAGCAGCACCTTAGCGGGAGGAAGGAACGAGCAGTACTTC. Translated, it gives CASSTLAGGRNEQYF.

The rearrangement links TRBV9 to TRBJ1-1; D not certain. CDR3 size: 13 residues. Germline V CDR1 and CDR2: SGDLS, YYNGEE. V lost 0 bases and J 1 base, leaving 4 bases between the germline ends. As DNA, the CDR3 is TGTGCCAGCAGCGTAGTAGCGAACACTGAAGCTTTCTTT. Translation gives CASSVVANTEAFF.

CDR3 DNA: TGCAGCGCCAGAGGGGACAGGCGGACGGGGGCCAACGTCCTGACTTTC. It yields the protein CSARGDRRTGANVLTF. This rearrangement joins TRBV29-1 to TRBJ2-6, with TRBD1 matching over 8 bases. The CDR3 contains 16 residues. V gave up 7 bases and J gave up 4 bases; unmatched junction bases: 12. Germline CDR1 reads SQVTM; CDR2 reads ANQGSEA.

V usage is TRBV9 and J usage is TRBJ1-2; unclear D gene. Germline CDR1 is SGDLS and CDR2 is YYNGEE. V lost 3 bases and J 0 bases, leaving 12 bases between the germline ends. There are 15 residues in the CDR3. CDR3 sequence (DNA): TGTGCCAGCAGCGATGAGGCAGTAGCTAACTATGGCTACACCTTC. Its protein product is CASSDEAVANYGYTF.

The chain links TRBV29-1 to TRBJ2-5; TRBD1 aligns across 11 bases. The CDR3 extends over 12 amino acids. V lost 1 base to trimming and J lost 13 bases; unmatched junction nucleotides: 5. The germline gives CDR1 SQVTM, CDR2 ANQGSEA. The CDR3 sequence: CSVEAGTGGLYF. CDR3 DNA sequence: TGCAGCGTTGAAGCGGGGACAGGGGGTCTGTACTTC.

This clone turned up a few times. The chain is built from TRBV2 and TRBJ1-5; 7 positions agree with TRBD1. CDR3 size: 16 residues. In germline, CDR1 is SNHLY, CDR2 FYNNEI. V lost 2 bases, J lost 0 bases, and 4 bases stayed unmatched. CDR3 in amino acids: CASSENTGASNQPQHF. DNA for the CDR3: TGTGCCAGCAGTGAAAATACAGGGGCTAGCAATCAGCCCCAGCATTTT.

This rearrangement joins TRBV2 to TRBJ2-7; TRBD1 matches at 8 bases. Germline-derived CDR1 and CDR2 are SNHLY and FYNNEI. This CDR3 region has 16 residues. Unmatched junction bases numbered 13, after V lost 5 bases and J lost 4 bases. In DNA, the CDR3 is TGTGCCAGCAGTCGACTTCAGCAGGGGGCGCTTTACGAGCAGTACTTC. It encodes CASSRLQQGALYEQYF.

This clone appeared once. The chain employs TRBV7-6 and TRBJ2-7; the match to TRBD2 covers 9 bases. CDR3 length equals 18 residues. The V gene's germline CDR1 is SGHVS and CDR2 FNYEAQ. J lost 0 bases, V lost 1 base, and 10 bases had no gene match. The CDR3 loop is CASSLESSGGLSSYEQYF. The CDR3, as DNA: TGTGCCAGCAGCTTAGAGAGTAGCGGGGGCCTGAGCTCCTACGAGCAGTACTTC. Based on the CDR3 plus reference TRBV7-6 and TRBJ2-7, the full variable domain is GAGVSQSPRYKVTKRGQDVALRCDPISGHVSLYWYRQALGQGPEFLTYFNYEAQQDKSGLPNDRFSAERPEGSISTLTIQRTEQRDSAMYRCASSLESSGGLSSYEQYFGPGTRLTVT.

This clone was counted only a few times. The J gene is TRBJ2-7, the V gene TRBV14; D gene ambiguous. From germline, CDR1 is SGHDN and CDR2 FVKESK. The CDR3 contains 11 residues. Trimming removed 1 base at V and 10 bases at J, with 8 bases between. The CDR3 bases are TGTGCCAGCAGCCAAGGTCCCTCCCAGTACTTC. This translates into CASSQGPSQYF.

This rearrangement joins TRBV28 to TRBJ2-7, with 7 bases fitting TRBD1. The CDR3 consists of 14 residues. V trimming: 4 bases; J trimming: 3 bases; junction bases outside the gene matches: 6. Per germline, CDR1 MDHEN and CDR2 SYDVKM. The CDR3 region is CASSSWGQRYEQYF. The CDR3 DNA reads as TGTGCCAGCAGTTCTTGGGGACAGCGCTACGAGCAGTACTTC.

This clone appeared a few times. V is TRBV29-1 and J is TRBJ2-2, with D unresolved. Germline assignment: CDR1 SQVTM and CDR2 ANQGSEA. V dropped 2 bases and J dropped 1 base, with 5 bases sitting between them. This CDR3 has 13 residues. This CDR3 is CSVESVNTGELFF. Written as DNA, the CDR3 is TGCAGCGTTGAATCCGTGAACACCGGGGAGCTGTTTTTT.

The CDR3 DNA reads TGCAGCGTTGTCGAGCACGGGATGAACACTGAAGCTTTCTTT. It specifies CSVVEHGMNTEAFF. The V gene is TRBV29-1, the J gene TRBJ1-1; D not certain. The V gene lost 4 bases and the J gene lost 0 bases, with 12 bases spanning the gap. CDR1 is SQVTM and CDR2 is ANQGSEA in the germline V gene. The CDR3 runs to 14 residues.

In nucleotides, the CDR3 is TGTGCCAGCAGCCTCACCGGGACAGGAGGTAACTATGGCTACACCTTC. This gives the protein CASSLTGTGGNYGYTF. The J gene is TRBJ1-2, the V gene TRBV7-2; 8 nucleotides agree with TRBD1. The germline V gene has CDR1 SGHTA and CDR2 FQGNSA. After removal of 5 bases from V and 1 base from J, the junction contained 9 bases not matched to a gene. CDR3 size: 16 residues.

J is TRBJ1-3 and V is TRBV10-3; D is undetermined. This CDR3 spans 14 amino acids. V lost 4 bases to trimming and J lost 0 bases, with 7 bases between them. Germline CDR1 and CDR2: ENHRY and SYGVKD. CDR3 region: CAISADISGNTIYF. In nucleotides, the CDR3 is TGTGCCATCAGTGCTGACATCTCTGGAAACACCATATATTTT.

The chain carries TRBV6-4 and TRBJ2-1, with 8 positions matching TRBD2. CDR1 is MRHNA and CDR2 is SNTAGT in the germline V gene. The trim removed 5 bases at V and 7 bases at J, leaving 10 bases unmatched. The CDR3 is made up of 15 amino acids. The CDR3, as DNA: TGTGCCAGCAGTAGGGTAGCGGGATCGGAGAATGAGCAGTTCTTC. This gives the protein CASSRVAGSENEQFF.

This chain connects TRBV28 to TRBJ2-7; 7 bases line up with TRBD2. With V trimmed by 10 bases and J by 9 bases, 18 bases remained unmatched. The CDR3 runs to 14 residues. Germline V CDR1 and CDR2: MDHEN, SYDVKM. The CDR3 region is CAITLSQRDEVQYF. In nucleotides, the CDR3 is TGTGCCATTACTCTTAGCCAGCGGGATGAGGTGCAGTACTTC. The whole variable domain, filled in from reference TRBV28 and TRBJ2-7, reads DVKVTQSSRYLVKRTGEKVFLECVQDMDHENMFWYRQDPGLGLRLIYFSYDVKMKEKGDIPEGYSVSREKKERFSLILESASTNQTSMYLCAITLSQRDEVQYFGPGTRLTVT.

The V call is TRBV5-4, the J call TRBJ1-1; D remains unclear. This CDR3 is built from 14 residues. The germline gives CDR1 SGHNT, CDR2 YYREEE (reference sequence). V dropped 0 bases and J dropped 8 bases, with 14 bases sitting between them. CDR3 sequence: CASSLDRSRGEAFF. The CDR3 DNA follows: TGTGCCAGCAGCTTGGATCGTTCTCGAGGGGAAGCTTTCTTT.

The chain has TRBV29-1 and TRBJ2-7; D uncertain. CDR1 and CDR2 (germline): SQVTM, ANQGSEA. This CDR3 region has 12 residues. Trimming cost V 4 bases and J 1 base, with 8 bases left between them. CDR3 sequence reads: CSVGPGSYEQYF. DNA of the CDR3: TGCAGCGTTGGGCCGGGTTCCTACGAGCAGTACTTC.

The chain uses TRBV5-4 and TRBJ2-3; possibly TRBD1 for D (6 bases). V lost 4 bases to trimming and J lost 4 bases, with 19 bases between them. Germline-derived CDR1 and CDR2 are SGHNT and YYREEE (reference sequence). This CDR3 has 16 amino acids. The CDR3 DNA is TGTGCCAGCAGCGGCGAGGGGGTAGTCAGCCCAGATACGCAGTATTTT. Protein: CASSGEGVVSPDTQYF. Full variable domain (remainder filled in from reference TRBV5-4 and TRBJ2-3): ETGVTQSPTHLIKTRGQQVTLRCSSQSGHNTVSWYQQALGQGPQFIFQYYREEENGRGNFPPRFSGLQFPNYSSELNVNALELDDSALYLCASSGEGVVSPDTQYFGPGTRLTVL.

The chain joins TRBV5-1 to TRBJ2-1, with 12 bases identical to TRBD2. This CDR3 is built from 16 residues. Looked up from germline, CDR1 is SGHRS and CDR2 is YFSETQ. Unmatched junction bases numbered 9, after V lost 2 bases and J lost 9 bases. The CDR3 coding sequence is TGCGCCAGCAGCTTTGCCCTAGCGGGAGGGGGGGCTGAGCAGTTCTTC. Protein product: CASSFALAGGGAEQFF.

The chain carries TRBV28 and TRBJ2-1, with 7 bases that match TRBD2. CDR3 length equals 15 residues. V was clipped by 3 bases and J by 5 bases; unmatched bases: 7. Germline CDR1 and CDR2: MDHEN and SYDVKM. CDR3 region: CASSFRMAGDNEQFF. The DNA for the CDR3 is TGTGCCAGCAGTTTTAGGATGGCGGGAGACAATGAGCAGTTCTTC.

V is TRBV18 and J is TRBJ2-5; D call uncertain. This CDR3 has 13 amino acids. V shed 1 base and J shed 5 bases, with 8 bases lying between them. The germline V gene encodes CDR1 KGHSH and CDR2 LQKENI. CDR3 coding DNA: TGTGCCAGCTCACCACGCCTTCAGGAGACCCAGTACTTC. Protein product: CASSPRLQETQYF.

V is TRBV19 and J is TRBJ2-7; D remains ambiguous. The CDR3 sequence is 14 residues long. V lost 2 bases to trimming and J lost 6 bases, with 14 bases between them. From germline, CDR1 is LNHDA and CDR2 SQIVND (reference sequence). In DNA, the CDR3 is TGTGCCAGTAGTATACAGGCAGCCCCTGGCGAGCAGTACTTC. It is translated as CASSIQAAPGEQYF.

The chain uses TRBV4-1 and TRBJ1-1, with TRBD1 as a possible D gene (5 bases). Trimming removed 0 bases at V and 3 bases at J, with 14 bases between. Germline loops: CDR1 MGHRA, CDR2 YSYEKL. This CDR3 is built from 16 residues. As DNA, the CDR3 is TGCGCCAGCAGCCAAGAAGTGGGGGGGTTCCACACTGAAGCTTTCTTT. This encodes CASSQEVGGFHTEAFF.

This CDR3 reads CASSWDRAYNEQFF. CDR3 DNA: TGTGCCAGCTCATGGGACAGGGCGTACAATGAGCAGTTCTTC. The rearrangement joins TRBV6-5 to TRBJ2-1; 9 bases match TRBD1. V lost 8 bases to trimming and J lost 4 bases; unmatched junction nucleotides: 6. Germline CDR1 reads MNHEY; CDR2 reads SVGAGI. CDR3 size: 14 residues.

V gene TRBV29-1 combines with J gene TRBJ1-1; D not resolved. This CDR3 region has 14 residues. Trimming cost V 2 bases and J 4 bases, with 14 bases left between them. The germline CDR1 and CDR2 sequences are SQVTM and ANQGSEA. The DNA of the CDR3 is TGCAGCGTTGAACGTCCGCGGCTGGGCACTGAAGCTTTCTTT. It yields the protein CSVERPRLGTEAFF.

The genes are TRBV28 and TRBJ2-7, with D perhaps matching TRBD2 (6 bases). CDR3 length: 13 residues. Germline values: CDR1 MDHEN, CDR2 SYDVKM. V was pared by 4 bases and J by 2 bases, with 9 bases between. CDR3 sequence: CASSSGGTYEQYF. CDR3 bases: TGTGCCAGCAGTTCGGGCGGGACCTACGAGCAGTACTTC. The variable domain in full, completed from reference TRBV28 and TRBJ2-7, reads DVKVTQSSRYLVKRTGEKVFLECVQDMDHENMFWYRQDPGLGLRLIYFSYDVKMKEKGDIPEGYSVSREKKERFSLILESASTNQTSMYLCASSSGGTYEQYFGPGTRLTVT.